These 9 T cell receptor beta chains came from one sample sequenced in a study of CD8+ T cells in alopecia areata. The treatment denotes: oral pan-JAK inhibitor, 5-10 mg twice daily. Following RNA extraction, reverse transcription yielded cDNA that acted as the sequencing template. TCRdb's copy holds only in-frame clones and misses some; the assay was immunoSEQ multiplex PCR. The sample comprises over 200,000 clones, 64% of which are singletons, and around 4.3% rests with the top ten. The material was CD4+ T cells sorted from blood, obtained at week 4, from a patient treated with tofacitinib. These receptors originate from a human donor with alopecia areata.

The V call is TRBV29-1, the J call TRBJ2-3; 8 nucleotides align to TRBD2. There are 15 residues in the CDR3. The ends lost 4 bases at V and 5 bases at J; junction bases unmatched: 11. Germline lookup yields CDR1 SQVTM and CDR2 ANQGSEA. CDR3 amino acids: CSVGKGRGAEDTQYF. The CDR3 nucleotides are TGCAGCGTTGGAAAAGGGCGGGGGGCCGAAGATACGCAGTATTTT.

Concerning this clone itself: The sample contains more than one DNA sequence encoding this CDR3. The V gene is TRBV27, the J gene TRBJ1-6, with 9 bases lining up with TRBD1. The J segment lost 7 bases and the V segment lost 5 bases, leaving 3 bases of the junction unmatched. CDR1 MNHEY and CDR2 SMNVEV come from the germline V gene (reference sequence). CDR3 size: 14 residues. The CDR3, as DNA: TGTGCCAGCAGTCTAGGGACAGGGAATTCACCCCTCCACTTT. It translates to CASSLGTGNSPLHF.

The rearrangement joins TRBV7-9 to TRBJ2-4, with a weak D call TRBD1 (6 bases). This CDR3 spans 15 amino acids. The V end was cut by 7 bases, the J end by 6 bases, with 19 bases between. CDR1 is SEHNR and CDR2 is FQNEAQ in the germline V gene (reference sequence). The CDR3 reads CASTLGSAGANIQYF. The CDR3 bases are TGTGCCAGCACCCTGGGGAGCGCAGGGGCAAACATTCAGTACTTC.

This rearrangement joins TRBV7-9 to TRBJ1-5; D gene unclear. This CDR3 comprises 16 residues. Trimming stripped 5 bases from V and 4 bases from J, with 18 bases between. CDR1 and CDR2 from the germline V gene are SEHNR and FQNEAQ (reference sequence). CDR3: CASSTANEGGNQPQHF. CDR3 DNA sequence: TGTGCCAGCAGCACAGCGAACGAAGGTGGGAATCAGCCCCAGCATTTT.

This chain joins TRBV4-3 and TRBJ1-5, with D maybe TRBD1 (5 bases). The CDR3 has 15 residues. Trimming cost V 6 bases and J 4 bases, with 16 bases left between them. Germline V lookup: CDR1 LGHNA, CDR2 YSLEER. CDR3 DNA sequence: TGCGCCAGCAGTTCGGAAGCGCGGGGGAATCAGCCCCAGCATTTT. As protein: CASSSEARGNQPQHF.

The J gene is TRBJ2-7, the V gene TRBV25-1; unclear D gene. The CDR3 is made up of 12 amino acids. CDR1 and CDR2 (germline): MGHDK, SYGVNS. V was cut by 10 bases and J by 2 bases, with 12 bases left in between. The CDR3 region is CATSDGAYEQYF. The CDR3 nucleotides are TGTGCCACCTCGGATGGGGCCTACGAGCAGTACTTC.

In its sample, this clone was seen once. The chain is built from TRBV14 and TRBJ1-2; D not certain. V dropped 4 bases and J dropped 8 bases, with 14 bases sitting between them. Looked up from germline, CDR1 is SGHDN and CDR2 is FVKESK. CDR3 length equals 13 residues. CDR3 DNA sequence: TGTGCCAGCAGCCTCCAGCGAAAGGGAGGCTACACCTTC. Protein product: CASSLQRKGGYTF.

This clone was detected only a few times. In the same sample, other DNA sequences code for this CDR3. This chain joins TRBV29-1 and TRBJ1-2; no clear D. The germline V and J ends were trimmed by 6 bases and 5 bases, with 10 bases remaining between them. Germline V lookup: CDR1 SQVTM, CDR2 ANQGSEA. The CDR3 covers 11 residues. CDR3 protein: CSVGGVYGYTF. CDR3 nucleotides: TGCAGCGTCGGTGGGGTTTATGGCTACACCTTC.

For the CDR3, the DNA is TGTGCCAATGACGCCGGGACTAGCGGCAAGGTGGAGACCCAGTACTTC. It is translated as CANDAGTSGKVETQYF. The rearrangement joins TRBV7-6 to TRBJ2-5, with 11 bases fitting TRBD2. CDR1 is SGHVS, CDR2 FNYEAQ, per germline. Losses at the gene ends were 10 bases for V and 5 bases for J; bases not matched to a gene: 15. This CDR3 is built from 16 residues.